This TCR beta chain was captured by sequencing in a study of CD8+CD57+ T cells in acquired aplastic anemia. In patients chosen for sequencing, flow cytometry had shown CD8+CD57+ cell expansion. Patient blood was sampled before any therapy had been received. Germline assignment: CDR1 SEHNR and CDR2 FQNEAQ (reference sequence). J lost 3 bases, V lost 5 bases, and 8 bases had no gene match. The CDR3 sequence is 15 residues long. Both TCR beta VDJ combination and CDR3 sequence profiling were carried out. Genomic DNA was the template for this profiling. TCRdb reprocessed the reads with MiXCR, giving one entry per CDR3 protein. The repertoire holds roughly 200,000 distinct CDR3 sequences, with over 55% as singletons. This clonotype was recorded at least ten times.

Sequencing used sorted CD4+, CD8+, or CD8+CD57+ T cells (not recorded which) from PBMCs. This TCR was sampled from a human donor with aplastic anemia. V is TRBV7-9 and J is TRBJ2-7; 9 nucleotides line up with TRBD2. CDR3 nucleotide sequence: TGTGCCAGCAGCCCCATAGCGGGGGCCTTCTACGAGCAGTACTTC. Its protein is CASSPIAGAFYEQYF.